The source of this T cell receptor beta chain is a study of T cells in Graves' hyperthyroidism and ophthalmopathy. J gave up 4 bases and V 5 bases, and 11 bases lay outside the gene matches. This CDR3 is 16 amino acids long. Using RNA transcripts as the source, TCR beta CDR3 regions were amplified. In the first-round RT-PCR of the TCR CDR3, the HTBI primer set was used. TCRdb ran MiXCR on the multiplex PCR reads and lists one entry per CDR3 protein. This table has around 350,000 distinct CDR3 sequences, about 20% appearing once. Concerning this clonotype: Its antigen is unidentified.

Study outcomes and limitations: Ophthalmopathy stood apart from stable hyperthyroidism in a 13 V-J model.

Patients were excluded for uncontrolled infection, other autoimmune disease, pregnancy or lactation. The clonotype originates from a woman between 18 and 29 years old with Graves' hyperthyroidism. The J gene is TRBJ1-2, the V gene TRBV12-3 or TRBV12-4; 9 nucleotides match TRBD1. The specimen sequenced was blood. CDR3 sequence reads: CASSLMTGTGTYGYTF. Written as DNA, the CDR3 is TGTGCCAGCAGTCTCATGACCGGGACAGGGACCTATGGCTACACCTTC.